One and the same sample provided the 5 T cell receptor beta chains below, sequenced in a study of shared clonotypes between healthy human individuals. Repertoires were generated with immunoSEQ multiplex PCR, while TCRdb's copy carries only in-frame clones and drops some. This sample has around 320,000 clones; around 90% occur once, and the top ten carry 15% to 20%. The sample taken for sequencing was memory CD8+ T cells sorted from blood. Subset here: CD45RO+ cells pooled with CCR7-negative TemRA cells. The receptors were gathered from a man between 18 and 29 years old in good health.

This chain uses TRBV28 with TRBJ2-7, with 8 bases fitting TRBD1. With 8 bases clipped from V and 4 bases from J, the junction kept 10 bases outside the gene matches. CDR1 and CDR2 (germline): MDHEN, SYDVKM. CDR3 size: 14 residues. This CDR3 reads CASEPGTGLYEQYF. CDR3 nucleotides: TGTGCCAGCGAACCAGGGACAGGTCTATACGAGCAGTACTTC.

V is TRBV27 and J is TRBJ2-7, with D possibly being TRBD1 (5 bases). The germline gives CDR1 MNHEY, CDR2 SMNVEV (reference sequence). Between the trimmed V and J ends, which lost 5 bases and 2 bases, there was a span of 13 bases. The CDR3 contains 14 residues. CDR3 sequence reads: CASSLQTEAYEQYF. Written as DNA, the CDR3 is TGTGCCAGCAGTCTACAGACAGAGGCCTACGAGCAGTACTTC.

This chain joins TRBV9 and TRBJ2-3; TRBD2 aligns across 13 bases. Germline V gene data show CDR1 as SGDLS and CDR2 as YYNGEE. Unmatched junction bases numbered 3, after V lost 0 bases and J lost 5 bases. This CDR3 is 16 amino acids long. CDR3 coding DNA: TGTGCCAGCAGCGTAGACCGGACTAGCGGGAGAGATACGCAGTATTTT. It is translated as CASSVDRTSGRDTQYF. Using reference TRBV9 and TRBJ2-3 for the parts outside the CDR3, the full variable domain is DSGVTQTPKHLITATGQRVTLRCSPRSGDLSVYWYQQSLDQGLQFLIQYYNGEERAKGNILERFSAQQFPDLHSELNLSSLELGDSALYFCASSVDRTSGRDTQYFGPGTRLTVL.

CDR3 region: CSVENEKLFF. CDR3 bases: TGCAGCGTTGAAAATGAAAAACTGTTTTTT. This sequence joins TRBV29-1 and TRBJ1-4; D gene unclear. This CDR3 has 10 residues. CDR1 is SQVTM, CDR2 ANQGSEA, per germline. Trimming removed 2 bases at V and 5 bases at J, with 0 bases between.

V and J are TRBV30 and TRBJ2-7; no definite D call. Trimming pared 5 bases from V and 1 base from J, leaving 9 bases between. Per germline, CDR1 GTSNPN and CDR2 SVGIG (reference sequence). This CDR3 comprises 12 residues. DNA of the CDR3: TGTGCCTGGGGACCGGTGTCCTACGAGCAGTACTTC. Translated, it gives CAWGPVSYEQYF.